Following are 6 T cell receptor beta chains from one sample sequenced in a study of early T cells in non-severe SARS-CoV-2 infection. TCRdb re-called the 5' RACE reads through MiXCR, storing one row per CDR3 protein. The table lists tens of thousands of distinct CDR3 sequences, roughly 5.6% of them singletons. Source material: whole blood. These receptors all come from an adult who was a healthcare worker with PCR-confirmed SARS-CoV-2 infection or an uninfected control (not recorded which).

The sample holds a few counts of this clonotype. V is TRBV7-2 and J is TRBJ1-2; D not certain. The CDR3 extends over 14 amino acids. Looked up from germline, CDR1 is SGHTA and CDR2 is FQGNSA. The germline V and J ends were trimmed by 5 bases and 0 bases, with 10 bases remaining between them. The CDR3 sequence: CASSALVANYGYTF. The CDR3 nucleotides are TGTGCCAGCAGCGCGCTCGTAGCTAACTATGGCTACACCTTC.

This clonotype was seen at least ten times. The chain carries TRBV19 and TRBJ2-2; the D is unclear. Germline CDR1 is LNHDA and CDR2 is SQIVND (reference sequence). The CDR3 runs to 16 residues. The V gene lost 1 base and the J gene lost 1 base, with 10 bases spanning the gap. For the CDR3, the DNA is TGTGCCAGTAGTATAGTTCCTTACTTGAACACCGGGGAGCTGTTTTTT. It specifies CASSIVPYLNTGELFF.

This rearrangement joins TRBV5-6 to TRBJ2-3; D perhaps matches TRBD2 (6 bases). The germline V gene has CDR1 SGHDT and CDR2 YYEEEE. The CDR3 spans 16 residues. V was shortened by 1 base and J by 0 bases, with 12 bases between the two germline ends. The CDR3 loop is CASSLSFGTSTDTQYF. The CDR3 DNA is TGTGCCAGCAGCTTGTCGTTTGGGACTAGCACAGATACGCAGTATTTT.

This clonotype was seen many times. The chain joins TRBV10-3 to TRBJ2-7; the match to TRBD2 covers 12 bases. The CDR3 has 15 residues. The J segment lost 7 bases and the V segment lost 2 bases, leaving 6 bases of the junction unmatched. Germline CDR1 and CDR2: ENHRY and SYGVKD. The CDR3, as DNA: TGTGCCATCAGTGAGCCGACTAGCGGGAGTCAAGAGCAGTACTTC. It is translated as CAISEPTSGSQEQYF.

This clonotype has ten or more counts. This chain uses TRBV29-1 with TRBJ2-3, with 9 bases that match TRBD2. After removal of 7 bases from V and 0 bases from J, the junction contained 5 bases not matched to a gene. Germline V gives CDR1 SQVTM, CDR2 ANQGSEA. CDR3 length equals 14 residues. As DNA, the CDR3 is TGCAGCGGACGACTAGCGGAAAGCACAGATACGCAGTATTTT. Translation gives CSGRLAESTDTQYF.

The rearrangement uses TRBV20-1 and TRBJ1-6; TRBD1 might be the D (5 bases). From germline, CDR1 is DFQATT and CDR2 SNEGSKA (reference sequence). CDR3 size: 12 residues. The V end was cut by 6 bases, the J end by 6 bases, with 9 bases between. The CDR3 is CSARGPNSPLHF. DNA for the CDR3: TGCAGTGCCCGGGGCCCTAATTCACCCCTCCACTTT.